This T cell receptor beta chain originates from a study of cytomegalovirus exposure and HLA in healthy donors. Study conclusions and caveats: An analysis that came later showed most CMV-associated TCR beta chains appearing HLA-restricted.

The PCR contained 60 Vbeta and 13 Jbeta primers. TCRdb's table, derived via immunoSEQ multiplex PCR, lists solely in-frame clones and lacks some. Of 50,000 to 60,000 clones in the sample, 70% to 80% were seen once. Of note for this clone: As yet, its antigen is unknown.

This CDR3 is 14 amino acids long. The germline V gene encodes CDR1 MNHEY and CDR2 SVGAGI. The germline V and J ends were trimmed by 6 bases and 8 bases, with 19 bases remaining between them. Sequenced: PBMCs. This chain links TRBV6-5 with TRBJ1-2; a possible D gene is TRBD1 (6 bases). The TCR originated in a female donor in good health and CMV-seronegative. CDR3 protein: CASSPGGPRSGYTF. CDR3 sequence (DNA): TGTGCCAGCAGCCCGGGGGGGCCCCGCAGCGGCTACACCTTC.